This TCR beta chain originates from a study of T cell responses to AZD1222 COVID-19 vaccine. Germline CDR1 reads SEHNR; CDR2 reads FQNEAQ (reference sequence). Trimming cost V 2 bases and J 6 bases, with 11 bases left between them. The CDR3 contains 14 residues. Sequenced by immunoSEQ multiplex PCR; TCRdb stores in-frame clones only, minus some. The repertoire includes approximately 170,000 clones, roughly 92% of them detected once, and about 4.6% sits in the top ten. This chain connects TRBV7-9 to TRBJ1-5; no definite D call. The source material was peripheral blood, sampled 28 days after the second AZD1222 dose. This clonotype was obtained from an adult who received the AZD1222 COVID-19 vaccine. CDR3 loop: CASSLNGAGQPQHF. The CDR3 DNA reads TGTGCCAGCAGCTTAAATGGTGCCGGTCAGCCCCAGCATTTT. Looking up the rest from reference TRBV7-9 and TRBJ1-5 gives the full variable domain: DTGVSQNPRHKITKRGQNVTFRCDPISEHNRLYWYRQTLGQGPEFLTYFQNEAQLEKSRLLSDRFSAERPKGSFSTLEIQRTEQGDSAMYLCASSLNGAGQPQHFGDGTRLSIL.